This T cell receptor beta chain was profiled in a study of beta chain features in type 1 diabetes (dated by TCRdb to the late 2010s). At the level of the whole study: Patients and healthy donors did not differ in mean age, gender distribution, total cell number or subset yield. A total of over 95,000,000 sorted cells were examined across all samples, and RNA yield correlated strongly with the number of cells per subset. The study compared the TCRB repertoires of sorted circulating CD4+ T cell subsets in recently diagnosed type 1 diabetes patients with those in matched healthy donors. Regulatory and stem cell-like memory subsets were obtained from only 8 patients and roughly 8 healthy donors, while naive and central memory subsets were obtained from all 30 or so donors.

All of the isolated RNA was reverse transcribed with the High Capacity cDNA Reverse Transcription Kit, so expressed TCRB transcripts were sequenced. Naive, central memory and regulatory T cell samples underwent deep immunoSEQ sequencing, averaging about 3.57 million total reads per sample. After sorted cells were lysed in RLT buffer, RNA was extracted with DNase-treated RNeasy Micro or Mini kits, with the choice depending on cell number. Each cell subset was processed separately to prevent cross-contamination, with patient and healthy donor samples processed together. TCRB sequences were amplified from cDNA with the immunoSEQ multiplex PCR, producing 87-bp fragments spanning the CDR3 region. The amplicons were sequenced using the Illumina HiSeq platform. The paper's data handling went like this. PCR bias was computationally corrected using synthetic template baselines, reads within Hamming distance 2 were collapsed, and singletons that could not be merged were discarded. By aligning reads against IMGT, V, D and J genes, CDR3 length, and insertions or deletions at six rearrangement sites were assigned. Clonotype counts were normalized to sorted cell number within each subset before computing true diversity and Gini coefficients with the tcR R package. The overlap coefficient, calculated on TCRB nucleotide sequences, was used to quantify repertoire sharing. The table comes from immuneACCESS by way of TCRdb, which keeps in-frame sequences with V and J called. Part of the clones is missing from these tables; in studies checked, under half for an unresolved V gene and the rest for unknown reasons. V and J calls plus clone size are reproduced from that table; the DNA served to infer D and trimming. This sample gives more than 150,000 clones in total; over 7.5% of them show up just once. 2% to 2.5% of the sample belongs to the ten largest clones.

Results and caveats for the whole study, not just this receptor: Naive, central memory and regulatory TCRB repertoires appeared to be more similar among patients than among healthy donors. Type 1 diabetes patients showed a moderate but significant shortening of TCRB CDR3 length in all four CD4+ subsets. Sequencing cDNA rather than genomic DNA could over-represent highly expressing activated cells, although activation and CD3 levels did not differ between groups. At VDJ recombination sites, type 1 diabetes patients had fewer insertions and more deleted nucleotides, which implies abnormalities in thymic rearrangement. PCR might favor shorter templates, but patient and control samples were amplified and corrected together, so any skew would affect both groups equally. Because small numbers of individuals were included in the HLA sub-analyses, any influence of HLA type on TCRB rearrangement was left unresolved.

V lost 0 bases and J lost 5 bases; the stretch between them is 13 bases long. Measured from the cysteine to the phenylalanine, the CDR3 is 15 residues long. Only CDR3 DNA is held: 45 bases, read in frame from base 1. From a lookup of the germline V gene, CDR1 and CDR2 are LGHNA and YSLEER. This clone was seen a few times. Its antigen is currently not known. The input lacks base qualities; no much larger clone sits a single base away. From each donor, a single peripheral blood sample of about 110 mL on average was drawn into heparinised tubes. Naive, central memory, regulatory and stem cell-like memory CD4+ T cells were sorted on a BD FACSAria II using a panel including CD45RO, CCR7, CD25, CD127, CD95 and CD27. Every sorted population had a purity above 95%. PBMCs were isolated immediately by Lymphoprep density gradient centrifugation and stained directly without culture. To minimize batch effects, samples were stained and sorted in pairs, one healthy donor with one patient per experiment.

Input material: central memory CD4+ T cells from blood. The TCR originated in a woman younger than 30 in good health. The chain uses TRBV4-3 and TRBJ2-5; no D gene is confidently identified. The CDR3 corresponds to CASSQDVRSLETQYF. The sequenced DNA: TGCGCCAGCAGCCAAGATGTAAGGAGTCTGGAGACCCAGTACTTC.